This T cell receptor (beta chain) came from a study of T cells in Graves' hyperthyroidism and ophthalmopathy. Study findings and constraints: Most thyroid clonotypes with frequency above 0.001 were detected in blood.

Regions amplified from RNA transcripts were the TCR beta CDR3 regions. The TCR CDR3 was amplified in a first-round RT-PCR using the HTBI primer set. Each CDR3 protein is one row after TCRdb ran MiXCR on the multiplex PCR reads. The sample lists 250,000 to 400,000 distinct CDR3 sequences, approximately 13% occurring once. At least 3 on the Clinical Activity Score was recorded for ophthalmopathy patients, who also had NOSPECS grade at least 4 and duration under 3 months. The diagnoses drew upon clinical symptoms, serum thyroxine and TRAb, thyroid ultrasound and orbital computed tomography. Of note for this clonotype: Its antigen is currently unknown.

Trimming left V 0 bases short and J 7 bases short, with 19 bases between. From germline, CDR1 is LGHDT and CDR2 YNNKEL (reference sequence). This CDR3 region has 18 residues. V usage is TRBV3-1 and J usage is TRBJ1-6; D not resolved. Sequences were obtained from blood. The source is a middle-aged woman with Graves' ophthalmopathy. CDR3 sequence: CASSQESPGITPNSPLHF. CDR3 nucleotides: TGTGCCAGCAGCCAAGAGAGTCCCGGCATCACCCCAAATTCACCCCTCCACTTT.